This T cell receptor beta chain was found in a study of control samples from healthy donors and cancer patients. V lost 5 bases and J 8 bases, leaving 15 bases between the germline ends. The CDR3 sequence is 13 residues long. CDR1 is LNHDA and CDR2 is SQIVND in the germline V gene (reference sequence). Repertoires were generated with immunoSEQ multiplex PCR, while TCRdb's copy carries only in-frame clones and drops some. This table holds fewer than 200,000 clones, around 88% found once. The sequence was collected from a woman under 40 in good health. The sequenced material came from blood. The V call is TRBV19, the J call TRBJ1-1, with D possibly being TRBD1 (5 bases). CDR3 region: CASSVRGHPEAFF. The CDR3 nucleotides read TGTGCCAGTAGTGTCCGTGGACACCCGGAAGCTTTCTTT.